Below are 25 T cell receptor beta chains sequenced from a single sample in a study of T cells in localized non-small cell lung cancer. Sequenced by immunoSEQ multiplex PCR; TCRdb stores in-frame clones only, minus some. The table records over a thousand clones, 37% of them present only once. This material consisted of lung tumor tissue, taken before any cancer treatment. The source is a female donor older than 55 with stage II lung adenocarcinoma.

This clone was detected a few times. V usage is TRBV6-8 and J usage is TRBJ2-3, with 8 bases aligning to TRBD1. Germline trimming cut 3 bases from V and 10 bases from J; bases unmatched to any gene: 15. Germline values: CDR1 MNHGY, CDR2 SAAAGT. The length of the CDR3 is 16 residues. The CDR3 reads CASSYNRDRIKWAQYF. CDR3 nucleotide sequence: TGTGCCAGCAGTTATAACCGGGACAGGATCAAGTGGGCGCAGTATTTT.

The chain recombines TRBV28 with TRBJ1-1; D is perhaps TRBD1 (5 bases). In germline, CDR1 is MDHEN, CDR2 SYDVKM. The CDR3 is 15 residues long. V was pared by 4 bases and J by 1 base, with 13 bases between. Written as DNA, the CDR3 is TGTGCCAGCAGTTCATCAGGGAGGAGGAACACTGAAGCTTTCTTT. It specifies CASSSSGRRNTEAFF.

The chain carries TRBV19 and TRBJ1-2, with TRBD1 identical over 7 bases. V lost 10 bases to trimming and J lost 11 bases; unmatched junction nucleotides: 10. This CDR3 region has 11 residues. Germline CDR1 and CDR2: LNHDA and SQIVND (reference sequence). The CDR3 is CATTGQHFYTF. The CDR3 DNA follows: TGTGCCACCACGGGACAGCACTTTTACACCTTC.

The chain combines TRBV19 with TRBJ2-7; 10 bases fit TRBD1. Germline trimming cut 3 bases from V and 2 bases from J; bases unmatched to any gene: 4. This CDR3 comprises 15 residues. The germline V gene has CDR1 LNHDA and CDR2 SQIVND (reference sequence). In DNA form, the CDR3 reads TGTGCCAGTAGTATCCGACAGGGGGCTGCCTACGAGCAGTACTTC. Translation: CASSIRQGAAYEQYF.

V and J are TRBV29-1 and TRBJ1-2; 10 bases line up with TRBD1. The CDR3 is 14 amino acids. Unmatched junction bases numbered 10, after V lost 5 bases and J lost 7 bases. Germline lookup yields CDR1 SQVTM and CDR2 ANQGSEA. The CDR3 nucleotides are TGCAGCGTTAAGTTGGGACAGGGGTACGGTGGCTACACCTTC. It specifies CSVKLGQGYGGYTF.

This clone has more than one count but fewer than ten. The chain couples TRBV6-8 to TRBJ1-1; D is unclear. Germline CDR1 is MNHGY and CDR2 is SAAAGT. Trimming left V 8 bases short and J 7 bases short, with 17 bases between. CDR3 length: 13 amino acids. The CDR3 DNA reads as TGTGCCAGCCGAGGGAGCCCAGCTCTTGAAGCTTTCTTT. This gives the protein CASRGSPALEAFF.

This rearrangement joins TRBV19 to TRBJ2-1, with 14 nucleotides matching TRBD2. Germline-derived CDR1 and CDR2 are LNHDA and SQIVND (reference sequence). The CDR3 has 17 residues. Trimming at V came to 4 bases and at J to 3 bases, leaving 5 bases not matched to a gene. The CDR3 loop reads CASSKGLAGVSYNEQFF. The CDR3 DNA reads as TGTGCCAGTAGTAAGGGACTAGCGGGAGTAAGCTACAATGAGCAGTTCTTC.

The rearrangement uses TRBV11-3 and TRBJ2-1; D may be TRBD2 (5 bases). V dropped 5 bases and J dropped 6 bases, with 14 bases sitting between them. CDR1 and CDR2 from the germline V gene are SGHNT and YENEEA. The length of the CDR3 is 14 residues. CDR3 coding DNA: TGTGCCAGCAGCCGGGAACCACGGAGCAATGAGCAGTTCTTC. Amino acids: CASSREPRSNEQFF. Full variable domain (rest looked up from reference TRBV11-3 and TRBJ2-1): EAGVVQSPRYKIIEKKQPVAFWCNPISGHNTLYWYLQNLGQGPELLIRYENEEAVDDSQLPKDRFSAERLKGVDSTLKIQPAELGDSAVYLCASSREPRSNEQFFGPGTRLTVL.

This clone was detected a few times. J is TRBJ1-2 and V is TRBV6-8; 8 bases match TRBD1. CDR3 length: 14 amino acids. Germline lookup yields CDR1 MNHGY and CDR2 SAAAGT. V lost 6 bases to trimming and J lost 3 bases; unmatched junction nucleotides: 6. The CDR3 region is CASRGTGEYYGYTF. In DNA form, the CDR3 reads TGTGCCAGCAGAGGGACAGGAGAATACTATGGCTACACCTTC.

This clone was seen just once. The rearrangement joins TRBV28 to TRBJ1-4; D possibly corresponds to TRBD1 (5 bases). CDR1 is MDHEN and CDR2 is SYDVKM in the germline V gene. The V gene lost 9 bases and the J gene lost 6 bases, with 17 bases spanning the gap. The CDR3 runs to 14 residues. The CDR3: CASKGAGSDEKLFF. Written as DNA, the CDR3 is TGTGCCAGTAAAGGGGCAGGGAGTGATGAAAAACTGTTTTTT.

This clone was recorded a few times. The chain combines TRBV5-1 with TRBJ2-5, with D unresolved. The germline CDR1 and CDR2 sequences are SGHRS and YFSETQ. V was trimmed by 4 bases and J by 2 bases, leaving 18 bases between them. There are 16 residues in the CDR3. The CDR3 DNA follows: TGCGCCAGCAGCCCAAACGATTTGGCCCCGCAAGAGACCCAGTACTTC. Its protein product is CASSPNDLAPQETQYF. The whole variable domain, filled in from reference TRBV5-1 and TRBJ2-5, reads KAGVTQTPRYLIKTRGQQVTLSCSPISGHRSVSWYQQTPGQGLQFLFEYFSETQRNKGNFPGRFSGRQFSNSRSEMNVSTLELGDSALYLCASSPNDLAPQETQYFGPGTRLLVL.

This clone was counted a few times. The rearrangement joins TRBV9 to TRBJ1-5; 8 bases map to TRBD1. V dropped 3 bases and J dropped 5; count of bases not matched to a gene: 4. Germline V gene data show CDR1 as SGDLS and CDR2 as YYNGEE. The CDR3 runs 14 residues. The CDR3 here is CASSETGEDQPQHF. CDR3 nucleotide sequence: TGTGCCAGCAGCGAGACAGGGGAGGATCAGCCCCAGCATTTT. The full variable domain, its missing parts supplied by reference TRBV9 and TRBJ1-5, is DSGVTQTPKHLITATGQRVTLRCSPRSGDLSVYWYQQSLDQGLQFLIQYYNGEERAKGNILERFSAQQFPDLHSELNLSSLELGDSALYFCASSETGEDQPQHFGDGTRLSIL.

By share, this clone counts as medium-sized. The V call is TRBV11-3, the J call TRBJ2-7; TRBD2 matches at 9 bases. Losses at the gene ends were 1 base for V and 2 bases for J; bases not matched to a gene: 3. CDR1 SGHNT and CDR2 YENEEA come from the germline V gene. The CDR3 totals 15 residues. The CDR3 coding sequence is TGTGCCAGCAGCTTAGTTAGCGGGAGAACCTACGAGCAGTACTTC. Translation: CASSLVSGRTYEQYF.

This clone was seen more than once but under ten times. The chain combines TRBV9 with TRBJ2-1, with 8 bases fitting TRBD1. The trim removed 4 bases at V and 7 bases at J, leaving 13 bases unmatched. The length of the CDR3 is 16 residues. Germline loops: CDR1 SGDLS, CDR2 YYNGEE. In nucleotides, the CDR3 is TGTGCCAGCAGCCCCACCACCGGACAGGGTGGTAATGAGCAGTTCTTC. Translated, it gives CASSPTTGQGGNEQFF. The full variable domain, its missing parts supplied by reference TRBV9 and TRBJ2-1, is DSGVTQTPKHLITATGQRVTLRCSPRSGDLSVYWYQQSLDQGLQFLIQYYNGEERAKGNILERFSAQQFPDLHSELNLSSLELGDSALYFCASSPTTGQGGNEQFFGPGTRLTVL.

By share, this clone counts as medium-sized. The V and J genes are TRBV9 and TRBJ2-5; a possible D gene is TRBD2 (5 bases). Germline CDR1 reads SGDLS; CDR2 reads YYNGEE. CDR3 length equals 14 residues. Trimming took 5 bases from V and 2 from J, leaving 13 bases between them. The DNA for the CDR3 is TGTGCCAGCAGATCTCGGGAATCTCAAGAGACCCAGTACTTC. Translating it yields CASRSRESQETQYF.

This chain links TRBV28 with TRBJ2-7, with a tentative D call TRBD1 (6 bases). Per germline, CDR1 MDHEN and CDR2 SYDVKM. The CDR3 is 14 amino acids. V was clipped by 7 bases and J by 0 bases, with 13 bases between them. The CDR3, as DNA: TGTGCCAGCACCGCCAGGGGAAGCTCCTACGAGCAGTACTTC. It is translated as CASTARGSSYEQYF.

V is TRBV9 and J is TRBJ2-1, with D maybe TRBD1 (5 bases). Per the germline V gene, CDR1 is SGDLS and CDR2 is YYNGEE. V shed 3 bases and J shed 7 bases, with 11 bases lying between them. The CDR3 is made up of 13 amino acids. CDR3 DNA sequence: TGTGCCAGCAGCGAACAGGATATGAATGAGCAGTTCTTC. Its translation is CASSEQDMNEQFF. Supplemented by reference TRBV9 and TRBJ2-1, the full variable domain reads DSGVTQTPKHLITATGQRVTLRCSPRSGDLSVYWYQQSLDQGLQFLIQYYNGEERAKGNILERFSAQQFPDLHSELNLSSLELGDSALYFCASSEQDMNEQFFGPGTRLTVL.

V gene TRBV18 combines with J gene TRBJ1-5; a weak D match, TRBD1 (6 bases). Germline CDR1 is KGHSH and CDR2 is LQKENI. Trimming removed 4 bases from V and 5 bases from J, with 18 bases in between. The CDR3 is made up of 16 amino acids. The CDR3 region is CASSHKRSGGDQPQHF. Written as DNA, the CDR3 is TGTGCCAGCTCACACAAAAGGAGCGGGGGCGATCAGCCCCAGCATTTT. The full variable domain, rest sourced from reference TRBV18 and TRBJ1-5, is NAGVMQNPRHLVRRRGQEARLRCSPMKGHSHVYWYRQLPEEGLKFMVYLQKENIIDESGMPKERFSAEFPKEGPSILRIQQVVRGDSAAYFCASSHKRSGGDQPQHFGDGTRLSIL.

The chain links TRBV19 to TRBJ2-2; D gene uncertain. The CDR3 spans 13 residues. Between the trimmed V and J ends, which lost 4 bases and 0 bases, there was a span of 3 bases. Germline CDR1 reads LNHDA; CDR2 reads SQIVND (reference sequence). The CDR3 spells CASSNPNTGELFF. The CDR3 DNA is TGTGCCAGTAGTAACCCGAACACCGGGGAGCTGTTTTTT. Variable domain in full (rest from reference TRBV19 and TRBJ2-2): DGGITQSPKYLFRKEGQNVTLSCEQNLNHDAMYWYRQDPGQGLRLIYYSQIVNDFQKGDIAEGYSVSREKKESFPLTVTSAQKNPTAFYLCASSNPNTGELFFGEGSRLTVL.

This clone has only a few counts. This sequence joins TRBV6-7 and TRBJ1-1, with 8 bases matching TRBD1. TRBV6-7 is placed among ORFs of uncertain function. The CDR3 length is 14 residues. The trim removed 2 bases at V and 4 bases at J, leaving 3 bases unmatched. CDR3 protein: CASSYDRGRTEAFF. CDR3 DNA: TGTGCCAGCAGTTACGACAGGGGACGCACTGAAGCTTTCTTT.

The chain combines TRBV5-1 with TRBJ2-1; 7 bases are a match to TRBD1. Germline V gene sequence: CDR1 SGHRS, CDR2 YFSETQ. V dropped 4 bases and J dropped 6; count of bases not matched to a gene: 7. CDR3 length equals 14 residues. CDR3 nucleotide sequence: TGCGCCAGCAGCCCGGGACAGTTCGGCAATGAGCAGTTCTTC. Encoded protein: CASSPGQFGNEQFF.

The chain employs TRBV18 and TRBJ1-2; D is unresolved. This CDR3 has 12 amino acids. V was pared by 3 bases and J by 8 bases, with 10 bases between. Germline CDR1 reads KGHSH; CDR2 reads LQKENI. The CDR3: CASSPKEGGYTF. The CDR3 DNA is TGTGCCAGCTCACCTAAGGAAGGGGGCTACACCTTC.

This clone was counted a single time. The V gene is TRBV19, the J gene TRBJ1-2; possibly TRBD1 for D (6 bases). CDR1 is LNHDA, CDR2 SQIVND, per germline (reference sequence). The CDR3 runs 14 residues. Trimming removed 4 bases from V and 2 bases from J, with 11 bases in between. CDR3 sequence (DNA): TGTGCCAGTAGTACTTCCGGGACAAACTATGGCTACACCTTC. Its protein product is CASSTSGTNYGYTF.

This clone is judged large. DNA of the CDR3: TGTGCCAGCACTAGGACAGAAAACACTGAAGCTTTCTTT. Translating gives CASTRTENTEAFF. The rearrangement joins TRBV7-2 to TRBJ1-1; D is perhaps TRBD1 (6 bases). CDR1 and CDR2 (germline): SGHTA, FQGNSA. The CDR3 covers 13 residues. V lost 7 bases, J lost 2 bases, and 11 bases lay in between.

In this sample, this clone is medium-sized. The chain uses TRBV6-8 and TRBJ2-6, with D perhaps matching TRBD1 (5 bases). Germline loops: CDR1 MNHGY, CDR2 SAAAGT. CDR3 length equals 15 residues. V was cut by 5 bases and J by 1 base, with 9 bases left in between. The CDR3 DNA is TGTGCCAGCAGTGCAGGGTTATCTGGGGCCAACGTCCTGACTTTC. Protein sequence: CASSAGLSGANVLTF.